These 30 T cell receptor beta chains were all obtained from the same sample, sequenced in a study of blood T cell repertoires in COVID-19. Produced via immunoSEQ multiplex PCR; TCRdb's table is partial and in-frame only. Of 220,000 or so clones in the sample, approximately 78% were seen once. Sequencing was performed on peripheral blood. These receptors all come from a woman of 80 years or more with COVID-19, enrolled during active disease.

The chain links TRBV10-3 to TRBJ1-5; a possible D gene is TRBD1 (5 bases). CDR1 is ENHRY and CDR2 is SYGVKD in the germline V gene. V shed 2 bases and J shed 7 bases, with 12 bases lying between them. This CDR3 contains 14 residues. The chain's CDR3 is CAISEKQGGQPQHF. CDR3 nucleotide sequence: TGTGCCATCAGTGAGAAGCAGGGCGGACAGCCCCAGCATTTT.

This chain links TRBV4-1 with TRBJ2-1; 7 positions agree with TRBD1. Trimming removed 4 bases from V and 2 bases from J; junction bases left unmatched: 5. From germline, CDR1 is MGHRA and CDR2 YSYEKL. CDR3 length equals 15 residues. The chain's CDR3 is CASSPTGETYNEQFF. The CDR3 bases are TGCGCCAGCAGCCCTACAGGGGAGACCTACAATGAGCAGTTCTTC.

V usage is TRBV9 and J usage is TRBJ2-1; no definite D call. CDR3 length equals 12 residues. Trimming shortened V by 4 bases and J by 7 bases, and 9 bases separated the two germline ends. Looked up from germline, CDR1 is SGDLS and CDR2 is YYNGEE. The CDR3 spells CASSLNWNEQFF. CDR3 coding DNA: TGTGCCAGCAGCCTGAACTGGAATGAGCAGTTCTTC.

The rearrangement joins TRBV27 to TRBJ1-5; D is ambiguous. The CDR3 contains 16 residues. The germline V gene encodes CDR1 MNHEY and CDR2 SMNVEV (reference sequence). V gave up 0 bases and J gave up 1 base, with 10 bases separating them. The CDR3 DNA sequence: TGTGCCAGCAGTTTATCGTGGCAGTTGAGCAATCAGCCCCAGCATTTT. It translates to CASSLSWQLSNQPQHF.

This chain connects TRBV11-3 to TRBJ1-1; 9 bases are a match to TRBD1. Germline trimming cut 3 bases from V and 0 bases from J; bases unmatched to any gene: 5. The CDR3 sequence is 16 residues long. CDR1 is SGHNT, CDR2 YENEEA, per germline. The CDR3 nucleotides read TGTGCCAGCAGCTTTCACAGGGGGCCTATGAACACTGAAGCTTTCTTT. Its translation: CASSFHRGPMNTEAFF. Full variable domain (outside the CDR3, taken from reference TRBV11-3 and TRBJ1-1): EAGVVQSPRYKIIEKKQPVAFWCNPISGHNTLYWYLQNLGQGPELLIRYENEEAVDDSQLPKDRFSAERLKGVDSTLKIQPAELGDSAVYLCASSFHRGPMNTEAFFGQGTRLTVV.

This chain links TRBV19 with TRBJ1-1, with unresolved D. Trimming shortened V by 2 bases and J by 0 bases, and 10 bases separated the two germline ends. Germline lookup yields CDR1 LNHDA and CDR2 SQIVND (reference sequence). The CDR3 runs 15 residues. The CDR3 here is CASSIIASMNTEAFF. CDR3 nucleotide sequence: TGTGCCAGTAGTATAATAGCAAGCATGAACACTGAAGCTTTCTTT.

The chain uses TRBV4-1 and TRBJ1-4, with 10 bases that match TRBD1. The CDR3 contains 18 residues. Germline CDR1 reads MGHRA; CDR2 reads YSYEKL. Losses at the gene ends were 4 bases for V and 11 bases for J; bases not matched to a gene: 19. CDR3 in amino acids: CASSPRGTPGQGLEKLFF. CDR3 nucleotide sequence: TGCGCCAGCAGCCCCAGGGGGACTCCGGGACAGGGGCTTGAGAAACTGTTTTTT.

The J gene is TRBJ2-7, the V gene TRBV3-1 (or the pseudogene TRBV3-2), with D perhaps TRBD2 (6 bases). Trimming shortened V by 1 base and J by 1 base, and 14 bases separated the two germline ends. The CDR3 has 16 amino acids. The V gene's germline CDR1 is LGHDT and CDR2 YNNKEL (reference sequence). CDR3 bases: TGTGCCAGCAGCCAAGGAGGGATCCGGGGGTCCTACGAGCAGTACTTC. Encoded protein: CASSQGGIRGSYEQYF.

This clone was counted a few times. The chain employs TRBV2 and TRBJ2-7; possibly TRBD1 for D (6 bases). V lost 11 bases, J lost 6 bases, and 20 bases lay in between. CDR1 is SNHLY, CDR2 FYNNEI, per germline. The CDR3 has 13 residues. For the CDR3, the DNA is TGTGCCGGTTCGCGAGCAGGGGTGGGCGAGCAGTACTTC. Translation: CAGSRAGVGEQYF.

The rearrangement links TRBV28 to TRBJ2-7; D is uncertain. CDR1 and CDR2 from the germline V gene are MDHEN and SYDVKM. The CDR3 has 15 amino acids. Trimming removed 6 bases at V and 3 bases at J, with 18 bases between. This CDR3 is CASSRDTSVIYEQYF. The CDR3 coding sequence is TGTGCCAGCAGCCGAGACACGTCCGTCATCTACGAGCAGTACTTC. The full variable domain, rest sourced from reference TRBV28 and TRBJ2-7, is DVKVTQSSRYLVKRTGEKVFLECVQDMDHENMFWYRQDPGLGLRLIYFSYDVKMKEKGDIPEGYSVSREKKERFSLILESASTNQTSMYLCASSRDTSVIYEQYFGPGTRLTVT.

The CDR3: CASSLDGRSGYTF. The CDR3 nucleotides read TGTGCCAGCAGCTTAGATGGGAGGTCTGGCTACACCTTC. V gene TRBV11-2 combines with J gene TRBJ1-2, with D unresolved. This CDR3 has 13 amino acids. In germline, CDR1 is SGHAT, CDR2 FQNNGV. V was shortened by 0 bases and J by 7 bases, with 9 bases between the two germline ends.

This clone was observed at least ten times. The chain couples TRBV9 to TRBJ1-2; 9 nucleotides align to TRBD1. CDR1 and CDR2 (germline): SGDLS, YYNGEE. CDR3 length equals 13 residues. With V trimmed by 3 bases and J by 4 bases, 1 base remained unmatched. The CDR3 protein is CASSDRGPYGYTF. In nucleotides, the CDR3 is TGTGCCAGCAGCGACAGGGGGCCCTATGGCTACACCTTC.

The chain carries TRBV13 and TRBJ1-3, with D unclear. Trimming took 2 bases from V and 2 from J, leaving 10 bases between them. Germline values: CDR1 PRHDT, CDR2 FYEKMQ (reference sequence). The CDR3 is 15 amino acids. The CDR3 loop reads CASSLRVLAGNTIYF. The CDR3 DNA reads TGTGCCAGCAGCTTACGAGTTTTGGCTGGAAACACCATATATTTT.

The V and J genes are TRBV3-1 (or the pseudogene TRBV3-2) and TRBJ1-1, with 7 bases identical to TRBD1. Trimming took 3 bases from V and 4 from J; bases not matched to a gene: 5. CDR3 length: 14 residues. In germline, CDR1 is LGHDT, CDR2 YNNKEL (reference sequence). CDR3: CASSQSNRGTEAFF. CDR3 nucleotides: TGTGCCAGCAGCCAGTCGAACAGGGGCACTGAAGCTTTCTTT.

The CDR3 DNA reads TGTGCCAGCACCTTAGCGGGACCCACAGATACGCAGTATTTT. This translates into CASTLAGPTDTQYF. The chain couples TRBV21-1 to TRBJ2-3; TRBD2, the table's D call, was not compared with the DNA. TRBV21-1 is a listed pseudogene. There are 14 residues in the CDR3.

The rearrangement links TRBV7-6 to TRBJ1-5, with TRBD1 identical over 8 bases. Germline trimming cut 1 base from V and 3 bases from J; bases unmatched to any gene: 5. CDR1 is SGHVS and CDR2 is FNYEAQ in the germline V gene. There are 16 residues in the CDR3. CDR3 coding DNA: TGTGCCAGCAGCTTAGGCCGGGACAGGATCAATCAGCCCCAGCATTTT. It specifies CASSLGRDRINQPQHF. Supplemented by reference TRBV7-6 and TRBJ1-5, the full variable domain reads GAGVSQSPRYKVTKRGQDVALRCDPISGHVSLYWYRQALGQGPEFLTYFNYEAQQDKSGLPNDRFSAERPEGSISTLTIQRTEQRDSAMYRCASSLGRDRINQPQHFGDGTRLSIL.

This CDR3 is CASSYADRGRGTEAFF. DNA of the CDR3: TGTGCCAGCAGTTACGCGGACAGGGGGCGGGGGACTGAAGCTTTCTTT. This rearrangement joins TRBV6-5 to TRBJ1-1; 11 positions match TRBD1. Germline trimming cut 2 bases from V and 5 bases from J; bases unmatched to any gene: 7. The CDR3 is 16 amino acids. Germline loops: CDR1 MNHEY, CDR2 SVGAGI.

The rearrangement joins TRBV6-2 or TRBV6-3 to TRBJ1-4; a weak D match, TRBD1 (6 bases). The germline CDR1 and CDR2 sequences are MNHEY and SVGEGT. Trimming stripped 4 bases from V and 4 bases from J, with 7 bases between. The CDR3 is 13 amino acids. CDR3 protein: CASSSGDNEKLFF. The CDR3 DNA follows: TGTGCCAGCAGTTCAGGGGATAATGAAAAACTGTTTTTT.

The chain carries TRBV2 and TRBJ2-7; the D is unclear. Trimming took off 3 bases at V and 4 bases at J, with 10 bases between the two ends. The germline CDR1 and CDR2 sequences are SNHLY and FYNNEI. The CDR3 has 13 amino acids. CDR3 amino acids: CASSDLAQYEQYF. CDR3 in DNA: TGTGCCAGCAGTGATTTAGCACAATACGAGCAGTACTTC.

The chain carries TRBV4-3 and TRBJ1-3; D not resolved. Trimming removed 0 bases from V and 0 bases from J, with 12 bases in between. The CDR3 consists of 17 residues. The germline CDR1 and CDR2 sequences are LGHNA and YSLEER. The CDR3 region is CASSQDPVAVSGNTIYF. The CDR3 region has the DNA TGCGCCAGCAGCCAAGACCCTGTGGCGGTCTCTGGAAACACCATATATTTT.

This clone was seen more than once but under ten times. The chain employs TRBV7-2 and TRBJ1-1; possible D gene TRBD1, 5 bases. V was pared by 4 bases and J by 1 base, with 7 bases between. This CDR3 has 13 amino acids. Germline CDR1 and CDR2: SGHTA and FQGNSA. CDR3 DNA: TGTGCCAGCAGCTCCGGGGGGAACACTGAAGCTTTCTTT. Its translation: CASSSGGNTEAFF.

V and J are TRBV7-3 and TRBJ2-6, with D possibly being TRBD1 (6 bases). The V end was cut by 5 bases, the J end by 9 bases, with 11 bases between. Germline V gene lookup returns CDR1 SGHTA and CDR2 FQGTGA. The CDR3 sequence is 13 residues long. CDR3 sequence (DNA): TGTGCCAGCAGCCCCGGACAGCGCAACGTCCTGACTTTC. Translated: CASSPGQRNVLTF.

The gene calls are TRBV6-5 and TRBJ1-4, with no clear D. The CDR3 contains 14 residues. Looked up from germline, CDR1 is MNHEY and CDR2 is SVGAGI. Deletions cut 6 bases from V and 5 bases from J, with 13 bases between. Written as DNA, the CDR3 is TGTGCCAGCAGGACACGAACTTCAAATGAAAAACTGTTTTTT. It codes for CASRTRTSNEKLFF.

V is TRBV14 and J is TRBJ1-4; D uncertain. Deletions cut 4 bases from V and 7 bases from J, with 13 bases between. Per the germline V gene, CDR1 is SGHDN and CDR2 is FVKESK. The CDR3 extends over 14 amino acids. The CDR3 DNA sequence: TGTGCCAGCAGCCCGCCCGGGAGAGGTGAAAAACTGTTTTTT. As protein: CASSPPGRGEKLFF.

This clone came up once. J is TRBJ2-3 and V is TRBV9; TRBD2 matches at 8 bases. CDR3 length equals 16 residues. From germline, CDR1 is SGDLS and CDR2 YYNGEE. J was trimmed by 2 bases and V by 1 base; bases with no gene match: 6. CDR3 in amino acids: CASSVRAGGYTDTQYF. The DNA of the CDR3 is TGTGCCAGCAGCGTAAGGGCGGGGGGTTACACAGATACGCAGTATTTT. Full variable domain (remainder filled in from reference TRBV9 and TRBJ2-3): DSGVTQTPKHLITATGQRVTLRCSPRSGDLSVYWYQQSLDQGLQFLIQYYNGEERAKGNILERFSAQQFPDLHSELNLSSLELGDSALYFCASSVRAGGYTDTQYFGPGTRLTVL.

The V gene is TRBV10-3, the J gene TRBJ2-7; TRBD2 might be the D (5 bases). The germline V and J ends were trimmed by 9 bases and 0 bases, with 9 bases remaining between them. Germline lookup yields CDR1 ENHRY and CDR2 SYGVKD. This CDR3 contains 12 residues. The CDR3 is CAIGLTSYEQYF. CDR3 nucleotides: TGTGCCATTGGACTGACCTCCTACGAGCAGTACTTC.

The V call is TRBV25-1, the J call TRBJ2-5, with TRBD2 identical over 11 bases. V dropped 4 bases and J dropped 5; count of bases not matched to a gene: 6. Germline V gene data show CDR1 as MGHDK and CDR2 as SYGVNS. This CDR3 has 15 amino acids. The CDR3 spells CASSAGTSGTETQYF. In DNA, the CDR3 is TGTGCCAGCAGTGCCGGGACTAGCGGTACGGAGACCCAGTACTTC.

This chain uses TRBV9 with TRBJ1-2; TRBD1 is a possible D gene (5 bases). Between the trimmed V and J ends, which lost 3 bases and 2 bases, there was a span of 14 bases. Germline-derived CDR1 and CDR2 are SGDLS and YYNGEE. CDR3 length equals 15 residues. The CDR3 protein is CASSAYDKGNYGYTF. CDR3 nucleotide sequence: TGTGCCAGCAGCGCATACGATAAGGGGAACTATGGCTACACCTTC.

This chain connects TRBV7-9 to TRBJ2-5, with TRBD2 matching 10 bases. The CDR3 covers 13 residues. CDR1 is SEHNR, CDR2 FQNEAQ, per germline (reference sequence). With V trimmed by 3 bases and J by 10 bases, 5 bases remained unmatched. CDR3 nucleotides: TGTGCCAGCAGCTTGCAGCGGGGGGGCGTCCAGTACTTC. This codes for CASSLQRGGVQYF.

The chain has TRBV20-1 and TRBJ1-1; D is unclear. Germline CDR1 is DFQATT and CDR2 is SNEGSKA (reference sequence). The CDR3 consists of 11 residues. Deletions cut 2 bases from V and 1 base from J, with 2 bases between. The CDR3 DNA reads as TGCAGTGCTAGACAGAACACTGAAGCTTTCTTT. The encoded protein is CSARQNTEAFF.